These T cell receptor beta chains were read from a single sample in a study of cytomegalovirus exposure and HLA in healthy donors. Using immunoSEQ multiplex PCR, the repertoire was profiled, and TCRdb retains in-frame clones only, with some absent. The sample includes 90,000 to 95,000 clones, approximately 81% of them seen just once. Sequenced: PBMCs. The receptors shown here come from a girl aged 2 to 9 in good health and CMV-seropositive. CDR3s include the opening cysteine and the closing phenylalanine or tryptophan. The D gene is left open where the match is weak. Size is omitted from some rows. Given values are once, few, many or a class for expanded clones.

J | V | size | D | CDR3 | DNA
TRBJ2-3 | TRBV30 | . | TRBD2 | CAWWTSGSTDTQYF | TGTGCCTGGTGGACTAGCGGGAGTACAGATACGCAGTATTTT
TRBJ2-1 | TRBV20-1 | . | . | CSASESEQFF | TGCAGTGCCTCGGAGAGTGAGCAGTTCTTC
TRBJ2-7 | TRBV11-2 | few | TRBD2 | CASSERLAGSSYEQYF | TGTGCCAGCAGCGAAAGACTAGCGGGGAGCTCCTACGAGCAGTACTTC
TRBJ2-1 | TRBV12-5 | once | TRBD2 | CASGARLAGGPHEQFF | TGTGCTAGTGGTGCCCGACTAGCGGGAGGGCCGCATGAGCAGTTCTTC
TRBJ2-7 | TRBV4-3 | . | TRBD1 | CASSQDIPGQGLYEQYF | TGCGCCAGCAGCCAAGATATTCCAGGACAGGGGTTGTACGAGCAGTACTTC
TRBJ1-5 | TRBV28 | . | . | CASSGGRAQPQHF | TGTGCCAGCAGCGGGGGGCGCGCTCAGCCCCAGCATTTT
TRBJ1-5 | TRBV19 | . | . | CASSTLAGVQPQHF | TGTGCCAGTAGTACCCTGGCGGGGGTTCAGCCCCAGCATTTT
TRBJ1-5 | TRBV28 | . | TRBD1 | CASRATGGGNQPQHF | TGTGCCAGCAGAGCCACAGGGGGCGGCAATCAGCCCCAGCATTTT
TRBJ1-2 | TRBV4-1 | . | . | CASSPPWGGYGYTF | TGCGCCAGCAGCCCACCTTGGGGGGGATATGGCTACACCTTC
TRBJ1-4 | TRBV6-5 | . | TRBD1 | CASRPQGQGSEKLFF | TGTGCCAGCAGACCCCAGGGACAGGGGTCAGAAAAACTGTTTTTT
TRBJ1-2 | TRBV6-5 | . | TRBD1 | CASSYSTGVGYGYTF | TGTGCCAGCAGCTACTCGACAGGGGTTGGCTATGGCTACACCTTC
TRBJ2-7 | TRBV6-6 | . | TRBD2 | CASSGTGTRVPYEQYF | TGTGCCAGCAGCGGGACCGGGACTAGAGTTCCCTACGAGCAGTACTTC
TRBJ2-3 | TRBV29-1 | . | TRBD1 | CSVEFRGRGDTQYF | TGCAGCGTTGAATTCAGGGGGCGCGGAGATACGCAGTATTTT
TRBJ1-5 | TRBV6-5 | . | TRBD1 | CASSSAGGSNQPQHF | TGTGCCAGCAGTTCCGCAGGGGGGAGCAATCAGCCCCAGCATTTT
TRBJ2-7 | TRBV28 | . | . | CASRFLATGSYEQYF | TGTGCCAGCAGATTCCTCGCAACTGGCTCCTACGAGCAGTACTTC
TRBJ2-7 | TRBV30 | . | TRBD2 | CAWMNTGGEQYF | TGTGCCTGGATGAATACGGGGGGCGAGCAGTACTTC